Below are 13 T cell receptor beta chains sequenced from a single sample in a study of cytomegalovirus exposure and HLA in healthy donors. PCR employed 60 Vbeta and 13 Jbeta primers. TCRdb's copy holds only in-frame clones and misses some; the assay was immunoSEQ multiplex PCR. This table lists about 110,000 clones. The specimen was PBMCs. These receptors were taken from a young man in good health and CMV-seronegative.

The chain is built from TRBV6-5 and TRBJ1-1; no firm D call. Germline V gives CDR1 MNHEY, CDR2 SVGAGI. V gave up 0 bases and J gave up 4 bases, with 6 bases separating them. CDR3 length: 13 amino acids. The CDR3 DNA sequence: TGTGCCAGCAGTTACTCGAGGCGCACTGAAGCTTTCTTT. It translates to CASSYSRRTEAFF.

This rearrangement joins TRBV6-1 to TRBJ2-7; tentatively, D is TRBD2 (6 bases). V was cut by 7 bases and J by 3 bases, with 16 bases left in between. From germline, CDR1 is MNHNS and CDR2 SASEGT. This CDR3 contains 14 residues. The CDR3 protein is CASIDPAGLYEQYF. Here the CDR3 DNA reads TGTGCCAGCATCGACCCGGCGGGACTCTACGAGCAGTACTTC.

The CDR3 DNA is TGCGCCAGCAGCCAGGACGGGACAGGAGTCTCCTACGAGCAGTACTTC. The encoded protein is CASSQDGTGVSYEQYF. V usage is TRBV4-1 and J usage is TRBJ2-5; 8 positions match TRBD1. The last part of the DNA fits TRBJ2-7 better; the J call may be wrong. Looked up from germline, CDR1 is MGHRA and CDR2 is YSYEKL. The CDR3 runs to 16 residues.

The V gene is TRBV5-1, the J gene TRBJ1-5, with a weak D call TRBD1 (5 bases). CDR1 SGHRS and CDR2 YFSETQ come from the germline V gene. Trimming pared 4 bases from V and 2 bases from J, leaving 19 bases between. CDR3 length equals 17 residues. The CDR3 reads CASSPGLNSAGNQPQHF. Here the CDR3 DNA reads TGCGCCAGCAGCCCGGGACTTAACTCGGCCGGCAATCAGCCCCAGCATTTT.

V gene TRBV4-1 combines with J gene TRBJ1-5; TRBD1 matches at 7 bases. Unmatched junction bases numbered 5, after V lost 6 bases and J lost 3 bases. This CDR3 region has 14 residues. The germline gives CDR1 MGHRA, CDR2 YSYEKL. The CDR3 region has the DNA TGCGCCAGCAGGGGGGACAGTTTCAATCAGCCCCAGCATTTT. Its protein is CASRGDSFNQPQHF.

V usage is TRBV27 and J usage is TRBJ2-5; D ambiguous. The J call could be wrong; TRBJ2-7 is a better fit for the DNA end. Germline loops: CDR1 MNHEY, CDR2 SMNVEV (reference sequence). The CDR3 is made up of 13 amino acids. The CDR3 DNA reads TGTGCCAGCAGTAAACTCCTCCCCTACGAGCAGTACTTC. Residues: CASSKLLPYEQYF.

The chain recombines TRBV6-6 with TRBJ2-1; D might be TRBD2 (6 bases). With 8 bases removed from V and 3 bases from J, the gap between germline ends came to 14 bases. In germline, CDR1 is MNHNY, CDR2 SVGAGI (reference sequence). The CDR3 has 14 residues. This chain's CDR3 is CASGRDLLYNEQFF. CDR3 nucleotides: TGTGCCAGCGGACGGGACTTGCTCTACAATGAGCAGTTCTTC.

V gene TRBV19 combines with J gene TRBJ2-2; possible D gene TRBD2, 6 bases. V lost 6 bases and J 4 bases, leaving 15 bases between the germline ends. CDR3 length: 15 amino acids. CDR1 and CDR2 from the germline V gene are LNHDA and SQIVND (reference sequence). CDR3 in DNA: TGTGCCAGTAGCGATATACGGAGGGGCACCGGGGAGCTGTTTTTT. Its protein is CASSDIRRGTGELFF.

The J gene is TRBJ1-5, the V gene TRBV2; no firm D call. The CDR3 totals 13 residues. V was clipped by 7 bases and J by 4 bases, with 11 bases between them. CDR1 SNHLY and CDR2 FYNNEI come from the germline V gene. Written as DNA, the CDR3 is TGTGCCAGCACTGTTACAAAGAATCAGCCCCAGCATTTT. Translated: CASTVTKNQPQHF.

The J gene is TRBJ1-3, the V gene TRBV4-1; TRBD1 matches at 8 bases. The CDR3 is 16 amino acids. With 0 bases clipped from V and 4 bases from J, the junction kept 5 bases outside the gene matches. Germline V lookup: CDR1 MGHRA, CDR2 YSYEKL. The CDR3 sequence is CASSQDSGGPGNTIYF. CDR3 DNA: TGCGCCAGCAGCCAAGATTCAGGGGGCCCCGGAAACACCATATATTTT.

This sequence joins TRBV19 and TRBJ1-1; perhaps TRBD1 as D (5 bases). CDR1 LNHDA and CDR2 SQIVND come from the germline V gene (reference sequence). The CDR3 spans 14 residues. The V and J ends lost 7 bases and 6 bases respectively, with 18 bases between them. CDR3 in amino acids: CASIPQGLTAEAFF. The CDR3 bases are TGTGCCAGTATCCCCCAGGGACTGACGGCTGAAGCTTTCTTT.

The chain combines TRBV7-6 with TRBJ1-1; unclear D gene. The V gene's germline CDR1 is SGHVS and CDR2 FNYEAQ. The V end lost 1 base, the J end lost 7 bases, and 10 bases lay between the germline ends. This CDR3 is built from 13 residues. DNA of the CDR3: TGTGCCAGCAGCTTAGGGGAGAAATATGAAGCTTTCTTT. Protein: CASSLGEKYEAFF.

This rearrangement joins TRBV5-1 to TRBJ1-2, with D unclear. CDR1 SGHRS and CDR2 YFSETQ come from the germline V gene. The V end was cut by 3 bases, the J end by 8 bases, with 14 bases between. The CDR3 consists of 13 residues. CDR3 in DNA: TGCGCCAGCAGCTCCCCTGCGGTAGGCGGCTACACCTTC. It encodes CASSSPAVGGYTF.